The 10 T cell receptor beta chains below all came from one sample that was sequenced in a study of early T cells in non-severe SARS-CoV-2 infection. TCRdb re-called the 5' RACE reads through MiXCR, storing one row per CDR3 protein. The sample includes some 76,000 distinct CDR3 sequences, roughly an eighth of them seen just once. The sample comprised whole blood. These receptors came from an adult who was a healthcare worker with PCR-confirmed SARS-CoV-2 infection or an uninfected control (not recorded which).

This clonotype was counted only a few times. The J gene is TRBJ1-2, the V gene TRBV6-5; D is perhaps TRBD1 (6 bases). Germline V CDR1 and CDR2: MNHEY, SVGAGI. Trimming left V 5 bases short and J 4 bases short, with 11 bases between. The CDR3 spans 13 residues. The CDR3 DNA follows: TGTGCCAGCAGTAAAGACAGGACCTATGGCTACACCTTC. As protein: CASSKDRTYGYTF.

This clonotype was counted a few times. The chain carries TRBV4-1 and TRBJ2-1; D unclear. Trimming shortened V by 4 bases and J by 5 bases, and 9 bases separated the two germline ends. Germline V gives CDR1 MGHRA, CDR2 YSYEKL. The CDR3 is 13 amino acids. The CDR3 is CASSLAGDNEQFF. CDR3 in DNA: TGCGCCAGCAGCCTGGCCGGAGACAATGAGCAGTTCTTC.

This clonotype showed up just a few times. The V and J genes are TRBV4-2 and TRBJ2-2; tentative D call: TRBD1 (5 bases). The CDR3 spans 18 residues. CDR1 LGHNA and CDR2 YNFKEQ come from the germline V gene. V was clipped by 0 bases and J by 6 bases, with 20 bases between them. Here the CDR3 DNA reads TGTGCCAGCAGCCAAGATCCCCCGGCAGGGCGGTACGCCGGGGAGCTGTTTTTT. This codes for CASSQDPPAGRYAGELFF.

This clonotype has only a few counts. This sequence joins TRBV15 and TRBJ1-5; 7 bases fit TRBD1. CDR1 and CDR2 (germline): LNHNV, YYDKDF (reference sequence). This CDR3 contains 14 residues. V shed 5 bases and J 7 bases; nucleotides not matched to a gene: 8. The CDR3 here is CATSPQGGKQPQHF. The DNA for the CDR3 is TGTGCCACCAGCCCCCAGGGGGGGAAACAGCCCCAGCATTTT. The whole variable domain, filled in from reference TRBV15 and TRBJ1-5, reads DAMVIQNPRYQVTQFGKPVTLSCSQTLNHNVMYWYQQKSSQAPKLLFHYYDKDFNNEADTPDNFQSRRPNTSFCFLDIRSPGLGDTAMYLCATSPQGGKQPQHFGDGTRLSIL.

This chain connects TRBV7-9 to TRBJ1-2, with a tentative D call TRBD1 (5 bases). Germline V gene lookup returns CDR1 SEHNR and CDR2 FQNEAQ (reference sequence). The CDR3 is made up of 11 amino acids. V was cut by 8 bases and J by 8 bases, with 12 bases left in between. The CDR3 reads CASLGHLGYTF. CDR3 sequence (DNA): TGTGCCAGCTTAGGACATCTGGGCTACACCTTC.

The chain recombines TRBV20-1 with TRBJ1-3; the D is unclear. V was cut by 0 bases and J by 2 bases, with 8 bases left in between. This CDR3 is 14 amino acids long. Germline CDR1 is DFQATT and CDR2 is SNEGSKA (reference sequence). This CDR3 is CSARDQFTGNTIYF. CDR3 bases: TGCAGTGCTAGAGACCAATTTACTGGAAACACCATATATTTT.

The chain has TRBV12-3 or TRBV12-4 and TRBJ1-5; tentatively, D is TRBD1 (5 bases). This CDR3 spans 11 amino acids. V was clipped by 2 bases and J by 10 bases, with 6 bases between them. The DNA for the CDR3 is TGTGCCAGCAGTTTAAGGGGACCCCAGCATTTT. Translation: CASSLRGPQHF.

In this sample, this clonotype turned up a few times. This rearrangement joins TRBV4-1 to TRBJ1-2; D is uncertain. Germline CDR1 reads MGHRA; CDR2 reads YSYEKL. Trimming took 1 base from V and 0 from J, leaving 12 bases between them. The CDR3 length is 16 residues. In DNA form, the CDR3 reads TGCGCCAGCAGCCAAGGGAGGGTCCGAACTAACTATGGCTACACCTTC. This gives the protein CASSQGRVRTNYGYTF.

This clonotype was seen at least ten times. The chain employs TRBV7-8 and TRBJ2-7, with a tentative D call TRBD1 (6 bases). Germline V gene data show CDR1 as SGHVS and CDR2 as FQNEAQ. This CDR3 has 14 amino acids. Trimming pared 5 bases from V and 6 bases from J, leaving 17 bases between. This CDR3 is CASSPRTDPSEQYF. CDR3 bases: TGTGCCAGCAGCCCCCGGACAGACCCTTCCGAGCAGTACTTC. The full variable domain, rest sourced from reference TRBV7-8 and TRBJ2-7, is GAGVSQSPRYKVAKRGQDVALRCDPISGHVSLFWYQQALGQGPEFLTYFQNEAQLDKSGLPSDRFFAERPEGSVSTLKIQRTQQEDSAVYLCASSPRTDPSEQYFGPGTRLTVT.

This clonotype turned up a few times. In nucleotides, the CDR3 is TGTGCCGCGACAGACCCTTCCTACGAGCAGTACTTC. Translated: CAATDPSYEQYF. This chain uses TRBV6-2 or TRBV6-3 with TRBJ2-7; D may be TRBD1 (5 bases). V lost 11 bases, J lost 1 base, and 12 bases lay in between. From germline, CDR1 is MNHEY and CDR2 SVGEGT. CDR3 length: 12 amino acids.